This passage covers 14 T cell receptor beta chains from one sample sequenced in a study of glioma-infiltrating T cells after dendritic cell vaccination. Noted time point: after dendritic cell vaccination, including at tumor progression/relapse. The table came from immunoSEQ multiplex PCR; TCRdb's copy has only in-frame clones and leaves some out. This sample has about 50,000 clones; approximately 90% occur once, and the top ten carry 5.3%. The input for sequencing was blood, taken after dendritic cell vaccination. The receptors here all came from a human donor with glioblastoma.

The chain links TRBV7-9 to TRBJ1-4, with D unresolved. Deletions cut 6 bases from V and 8 bases from J, with 13 bases between. This CDR3 has 13 residues. Germline V gives CDR1 SEHNR, CDR2 FQNEAQ (reference sequence). The CDR3 loop reads CASSSSSQEKLFF. CDR3 DNA: TGTGCCAGCAGTTCCTCGTCCCAGGAAAAACTGTTTTTT.

The chain uses TRBV28 and TRBJ2-5, with D perhaps matching TRBD1 (6 bases). The J call may be incorrect, as the DNA end agrees better with TRBJ2-7. Germline CDR1 and CDR2: MDHEN and SYDVKM. This CDR3 is 14 amino acids long. CDR3 loop: CASSSTGQGHEQYF. CDR3 sequence (DNA): TGTGCCAGCAGTTCAACCGGGCAGGGGCACGAGCAGTACTTC.

The chain is built from TRBV30 and TRBJ2-5; 8 bases are a match to TRBD2. The ends lost 5 bases at V and 4 bases at J; junction bases unmatched: 3. From germline, CDR1 is GTSNPN and CDR2 SVGIG (reference sequence). The CDR3 runs 12 residues. DNA of the CDR3: TGTGCCTGGCAAACTAGCGGAGAGACCCAGTACTTC. Residues: CAWQTSGETQYF.

The chain employs TRBV14 and TRBJ2-5; D gene ambiguous. Looked up from germline, CDR1 is SGHDN and CDR2 is FVKESK. This CDR3 region has 11 residues. V dropped 3 bases and J dropped 4 bases, with 3 bases sitting between them. This CDR3 is CASSQRETQYF. The CDR3 coding sequence is TGTGCCAGCAGCCAGAGAGAGACCCAGTACTTC.

V and J are TRBV7-9 and TRBJ2-7, with TRBD2 as a possible D gene (6 bases). The CDR3 extends over 13 amino acids. Germline CDR1 and CDR2: SEHNR and FQNEAQ (reference sequence). Trimming removed 5 bases from V and 4 bases from J, with 12 bases in between. CDR3 sequence: CASSKGTLYEQYF. The CDR3 bases are TGTGCCAGCAGCAAAGGGACTCTTTACGAGCAGTACTTC.

The V and J genes are TRBV5-4 and TRBJ2-1; D gene unclear. Trimming took off 0 bases at V and 2 bases at J, with 9 bases between the two ends. CDR3 size: 15 residues. The germline V gene has CDR1 SGHNT and CDR2 YYREEE (reference sequence). Here the CDR3 DNA reads TGTGCCAGCAGCTTGGATAGTTTCCCCTACAATGAGCAGTTCTTC. Amino acids: CASSLDSFPYNEQFF.

This clone has just one count. The gene calls are TRBV14 and TRBJ1-2; possible D gene TRBD1, 5 bases. CDR1 is SGHDN and CDR2 is FVKESK in the germline V gene. The CDR3 has 16 amino acids. The V and J ends lost 4 bases and 3 bases respectively, with 18 bases between them. CDR3 residues: CASSPLTRANHYGYTF. CDR3 nucleotide sequence: TGTGCCAGCAGCCCCTTAACCAGGGCCAACCACTATGGCTACACCTTC.

The chain couples TRBV7-9 to TRBJ2-7; TRBD1 is a possible D gene (5 bases). Germline-derived CDR1 and CDR2 are SEHNR and FQNEAQ (reference sequence). This CDR3 is built from 11 residues. Trimming left V 7 bases short and J 3 bases short, with 7 bases between. Written as DNA, the CDR3 is TGTGCCAGCACACAGGACTACGAGCAGTACTTC. Encoded protein: CASTQDYEQYF.

V gene TRBV7-3 combines with J gene TRBJ2-2; TRBD2 aligns across 12 bases. The CDR3 covers 16 residues. Germline CDR1 is SGHTA and CDR2 is FQGTGA. V shed 5 bases and J 4 bases; nucleotides not matched to a gene: 5. The CDR3 protein is CASSPPGLAGTGELFF. In DNA, the CDR3 is TGTGCCAGCAGCCCACCGGGACTAGCGGGCACCGGGGAGCTGTTTTTT.

Here the CDR3 reads CASTVGSGVGFNYGYTF. The CDR3, as DNA: TGTGCCAGCACCGTGGGGTCAGGGGTAGGGTTTAACTATGGCTACACCTTC. The rearrangement joins TRBV28 to TRBJ1-2, with a weak D call TRBD1 (6 bases). Trimming removed 7 bases from V and 1 base from J, with 22 bases in between. The CDR3 is made up of 17 amino acids. CDR1 and CDR2 from the germline V gene are MDHEN and SYDVKM.

This clone appeared a single time. The chain links TRBV6-5 to TRBJ1-1; D might be TRBD1 (5 bases). Per germline, CDR1 MNHEY and CDR2 SVGAGI. V lost 3 bases and J 4 bases, leaving 9 bases between the germline ends. The CDR3 is 13 residues long. In DNA form, the CDR3 reads TGTGCCAGCAGTTATGGGGGAGGCACTGAAGCTTTCTTT. Amino acids: CASSYGGGTEAFF.

The V gene is TRBV7-9, the J gene TRBJ2-7, with D perhaps matching TRBD1 (5 bases). Germline loops: CDR1 SEHNR, CDR2 FQNEAQ (reference sequence). V shed 7 bases and J shed 3 bases, with 19 bases lying between them. The CDR3 is 15 residues long. The CDR3 sequence is CASTSTTENLYEQYF. CDR3 DNA: TGTGCCAGCACTTCGACGACAGAAAATCTCTACGAGCAGTACTTC. Full variable domain (remainder filled in from reference TRBV7-9 and TRBJ2-7): DTGVSQNPRHKITKRGQNVTFRCDPISEHNRLYWYRQTLGQGPEFLTYFQNEAQLEKSRLLSDRFSAERPKGSFSTLEIQRTEQGDSAMYLCASTSTTENLYEQYFGPGTRLTVT.

This clone was seen only once. The rearrangement links TRBV30 to TRBJ2-7; 7 nucleotides line up with TRBD2. Germline V gives CDR1 GTSNPN, CDR2 SVGIG (reference sequence). This CDR3 comprises 12 residues. V lost 5 bases to trimming and J lost 5 bases; unmatched junction nucleotides: 6. CDR3 DNA sequence: TGTGCCTGGGTGGGGAGCGGGAACGAGCAGTACTTC. It specifies CAWVGSGNEQYF.

This clone was found once. The chain couples TRBV4-1 to TRBJ2-7, with D possibly matching TRBD1 (5 bases). This CDR3 comprises 13 residues. V shed 1 base and J shed 3 bases, with 7 bases lying between them. Germline V gives CDR1 MGHRA, CDR2 YSYEKL. CDR3 sequence (DNA): TGCGCCAGCAGCCAAGTCCAGGGCTACGAGCAGTACTTC. Translation: CASSQVQGYEQYF.